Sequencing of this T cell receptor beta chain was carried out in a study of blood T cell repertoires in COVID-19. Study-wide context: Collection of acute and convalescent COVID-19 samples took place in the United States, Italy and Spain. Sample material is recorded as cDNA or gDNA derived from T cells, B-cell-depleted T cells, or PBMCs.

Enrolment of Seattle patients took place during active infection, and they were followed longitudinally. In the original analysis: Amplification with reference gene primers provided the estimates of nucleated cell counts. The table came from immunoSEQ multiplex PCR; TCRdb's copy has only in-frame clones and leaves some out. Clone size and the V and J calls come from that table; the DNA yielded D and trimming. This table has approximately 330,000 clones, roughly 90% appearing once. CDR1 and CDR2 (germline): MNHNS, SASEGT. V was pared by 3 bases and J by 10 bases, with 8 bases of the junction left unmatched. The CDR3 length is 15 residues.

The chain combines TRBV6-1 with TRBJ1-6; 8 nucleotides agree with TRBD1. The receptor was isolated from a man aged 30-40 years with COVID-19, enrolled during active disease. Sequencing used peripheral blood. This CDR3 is CASSDLGQGRSPLHF. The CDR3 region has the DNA TGTGCCAGCAGTGATTTAGGACAGGGAAGATCACCCCTCCACTTT.